This TCR beta chain was retrieved from a study of blood T cell repertoires in COVID-19. As for the study in general: Sites in the United States, Italy and Spain provided acute and convalescent COVID-19 samples. PBMCs, B-cell-depleted T cells, or T cells provided the cDNA or gDNA that made up the material.

Trimming took 1 base from V and 1 from J, leaving 7 bases between them. The germline V gene encodes CDR1 LGHDT and CDR2 YNNKEL (reference sequence). This CDR3 comprises 14 residues. Per the authors' pipeline: How many nucleated cells were present was estimated from reference gene primer amplification. Here immunoSEQ multiplex PCR was the method, and the copy in TCRdb shows in-frame clones only, minus some. For V, J and clone size, that table is used; D and trimming come from the DNA. In the table there are about 200,000 clones, roughly 80% of which are singletons. V usage is TRBV3-1 (or the pseudogene TRBV3-2) and J usage is TRBJ2-5; D is uncertain. Specimen: peripheral blood. This TCR came from a man aged 45 to 65 who had recovered from COVID-19. The CDR3 region is CASSQGHSQETQYF. The CDR3, as DNA: TGTGCCAGCAGCCAAGGACACTCCCAAGAGACCCAGTACTTC.